This is a list of T cell receptor beta chains from one sample in a study of T-cell memory formation after mild COVID-19. TCRdb called the 5' RACE reads again in MiXCR, with one record for every CDR3 protein. The repertoire holds under 450,000 distinct CDR3 sequences, with 14% as singletons. Material for sequencing was PBMCs or a T cell subset sorted from them (not recorded which). All receptors come from a young man who had mild COVID-19 (a few samples of this study predate the infection). Cell type and time point are not known. Both conserved end residues are part of each CDR3.

v_call: TRBV6-5
j_call: TRBJ1-1
cdr3_aa: CASSPSVGNTEAFF

v_call: TRBV9
j_call: TRBJ2-3
cdr3_aa: CASSQTSGGITDTQYF

v_call: TRBV6-2/TRBV6-3
j_call: TRBJ1-4
cdr3_aa: CASSYSPGEPATNEKLFF

v_call: TRBV6-6
j_call: TRBJ1-5
cdr3_aa: CASSYSGGQGGNQPQHF

v_call: TRBV15
j_call: TRBJ2-3
cdr3_aa: CATATGVTDTQYF

v_call: TRBV10-3
j_call: TRBJ1-2
cdr3_aa: CAISDQRAQGMGGYTF

v_call: TRBV5-1
j_call: TRBJ1-4
cdr3_aa: CASSIRGEKLFF

v_call: TRBV5-1
j_call: TRBJ2-1
cdr3_aa: CASSLLLRTLSYNEQFF

v_call: TRBV9
j_call: TRBJ2-1
cdr3_aa: CASSVEGASNNEQFF

v_call: TRBV12-3/TRBV12-4
j_call: TRBJ2-7
cdr3_aa: CASSFGPPYEQYF

v_call: TRBV7-2
j_call: TRBJ1-4
cdr3_aa: CASSSPGDEKLFF

v_call: TRBV20-1
j_call: TRBJ2-2
cdr3_aa: CSARVVSELFF

v_call: TRBV7-2
j_call: TRBJ2-7
cdr3_aa: CASSLSQETPYEQYF